This T cell receptor beta chain was sequenced during a study of cytomegalovirus exposure and HLA in healthy donors. Whole-study findings and limits: The investigators catalogued some 150 TCR beta chains as cytomegalovirus-associated. Reportedly, diagnosis of cytomegalovirus status by the classifier showed high specificity and sensitivity.

On this clone: Its antigen remains unidentified.

Using immunoSEQ multiplex PCR, the repertoire was profiled, and TCRdb retains in-frame clones only, with some absent. The table lists about 110,000 clones, around 89% of them singletons. The junction had 12 bases not matched to a gene; V was cut back by 6 bases and J by 8 bases. The CDR3 totals 15 residues. Germline values: CDR1 SNHLY, CDR2 FYNNEI. This receptor was obtained from a woman aged 25 to 39 in good health and CMV-seropositive. Sequencing input: PBMCs. This chain connects TRBV2 to TRBJ2-3; 9 nucleotides agree with TRBD2. The CDR3 coding sequence is TGTGCCAGCAGAACAAGCGGGGGGCCCCAGGGTACGCAGTATTTT. This codes for CASRTSGGPQGTQYF.